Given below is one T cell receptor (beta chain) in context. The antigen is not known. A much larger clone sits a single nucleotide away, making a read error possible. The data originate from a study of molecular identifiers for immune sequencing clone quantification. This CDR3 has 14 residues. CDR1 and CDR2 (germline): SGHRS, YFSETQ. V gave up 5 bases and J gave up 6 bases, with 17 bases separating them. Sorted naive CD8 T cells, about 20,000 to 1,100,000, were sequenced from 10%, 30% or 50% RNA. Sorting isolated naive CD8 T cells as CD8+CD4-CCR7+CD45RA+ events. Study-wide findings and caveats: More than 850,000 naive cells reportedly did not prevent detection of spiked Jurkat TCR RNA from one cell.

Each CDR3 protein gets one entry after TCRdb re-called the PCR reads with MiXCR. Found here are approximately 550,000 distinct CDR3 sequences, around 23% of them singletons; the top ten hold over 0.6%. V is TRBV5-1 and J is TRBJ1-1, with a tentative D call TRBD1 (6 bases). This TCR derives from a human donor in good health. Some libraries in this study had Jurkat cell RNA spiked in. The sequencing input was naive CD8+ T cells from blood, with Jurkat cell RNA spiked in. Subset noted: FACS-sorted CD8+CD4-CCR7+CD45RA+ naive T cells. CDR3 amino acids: CASRPRTDYAEAFF. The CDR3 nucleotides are TGCGCCAGCAGACCGAGGACAGATTACGCTGAAGCTTTCTTT.